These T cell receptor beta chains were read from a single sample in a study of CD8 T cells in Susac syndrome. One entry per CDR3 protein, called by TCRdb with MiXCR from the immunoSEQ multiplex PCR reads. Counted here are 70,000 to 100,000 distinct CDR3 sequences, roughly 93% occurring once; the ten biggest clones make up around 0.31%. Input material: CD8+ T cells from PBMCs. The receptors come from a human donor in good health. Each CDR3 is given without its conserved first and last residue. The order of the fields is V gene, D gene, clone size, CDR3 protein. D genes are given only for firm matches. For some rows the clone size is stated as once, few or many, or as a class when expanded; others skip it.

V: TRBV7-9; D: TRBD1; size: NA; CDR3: ASIRQGVSTEAF
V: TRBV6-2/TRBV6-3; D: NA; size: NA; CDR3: ASSYEAKADYGYT
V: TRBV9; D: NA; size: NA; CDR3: ASSVGGGSQPQH
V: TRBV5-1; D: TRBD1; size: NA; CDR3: ASSFTPDRATDTQY
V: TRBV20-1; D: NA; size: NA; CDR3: SARDVSGHSYEQY
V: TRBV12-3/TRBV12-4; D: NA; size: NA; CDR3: ASSPGGSFEQY
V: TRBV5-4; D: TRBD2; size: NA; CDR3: ASSEGLAGGYEQY
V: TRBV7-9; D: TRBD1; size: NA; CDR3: ASSAGTGYAYGYT
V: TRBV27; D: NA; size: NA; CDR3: ASSLLMGGGSYEQY
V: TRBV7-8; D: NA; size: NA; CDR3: ASLGEQSQETQY
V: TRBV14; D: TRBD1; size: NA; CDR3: ASSPGQEFYEQY
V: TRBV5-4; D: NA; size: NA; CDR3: ASSLGQIGGKNIQY
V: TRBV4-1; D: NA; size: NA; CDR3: ARFQVFETGLMNTEAF
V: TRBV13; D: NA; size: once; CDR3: ASSFLGPGDEQY
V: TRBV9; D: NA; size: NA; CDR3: ASSVVGGNTGELF
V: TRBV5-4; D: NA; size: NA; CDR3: ASSQALGTEAF
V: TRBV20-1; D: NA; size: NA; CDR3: SPKGRPYSTDTQY
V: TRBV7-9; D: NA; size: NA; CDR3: ASSSPEGRGLTIAF
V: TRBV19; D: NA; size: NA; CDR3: ASSLIGGPQY
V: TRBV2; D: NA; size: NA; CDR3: ASSGGNYGYT
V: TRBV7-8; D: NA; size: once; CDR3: ASTSGETTSNQPQH
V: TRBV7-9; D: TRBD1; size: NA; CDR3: ASSLPSRGLSYNEQF
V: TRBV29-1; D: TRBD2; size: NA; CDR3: SVEERGGGKTQY
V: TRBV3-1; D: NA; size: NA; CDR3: ASSQEDPPNEQF
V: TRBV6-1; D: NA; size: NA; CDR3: ASSNRGASTDTQY
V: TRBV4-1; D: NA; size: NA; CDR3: ASSQDRKTQY
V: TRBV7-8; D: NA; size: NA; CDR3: ASSVKTYEQY
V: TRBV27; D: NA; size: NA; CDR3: ASSPGNDVPEQF
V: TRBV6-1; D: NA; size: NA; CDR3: ASMGRTVYYEQY